The clone carrying this T cell receptor (beta chain) was seen only once. The data are from a study of blood T cell repertoires in COVID-19. Whole-study context: Acute-phase and convalescent COVID-19 samples originated in the United States, Italy and Spain. Sources were T cells, B-cell-depleted T cells, or PBMCs; the material itself was cDNA or gDNA.

Losses at the gene ends were 2 bases for V and 3 bases for J; bases not matched to a gene: 8. Germline CDR1 LGHNA, CDR2 YNFKEQ. CDR3 size: 16 residues. Study processing details: Estimated nucleated cell counts came from reference gene primer amplification. Profiled with immunoSEQ multiplex PCR; TCRdb holds only in-frame clones, not every one. The DNA was the basis for D and trimming; V, J and clone size are from that table. The repertoire holds about 16,000 clones, with approximately 83% as singletons. The receptor's source is a human donor in a cohort sampled during active COVID-19. V and J are TRBV4-2 and TRBJ1-1; 8 nucleotides agree with TRBD1. The specimen was peripheral blood. The DNA of the CDR3 is TGTGCCAGCAGCCAACTTAGGACAGGGAGGGACACTGAAGCTTTCTTT. Translating it yields CASSQLRTGRDTEAFF.